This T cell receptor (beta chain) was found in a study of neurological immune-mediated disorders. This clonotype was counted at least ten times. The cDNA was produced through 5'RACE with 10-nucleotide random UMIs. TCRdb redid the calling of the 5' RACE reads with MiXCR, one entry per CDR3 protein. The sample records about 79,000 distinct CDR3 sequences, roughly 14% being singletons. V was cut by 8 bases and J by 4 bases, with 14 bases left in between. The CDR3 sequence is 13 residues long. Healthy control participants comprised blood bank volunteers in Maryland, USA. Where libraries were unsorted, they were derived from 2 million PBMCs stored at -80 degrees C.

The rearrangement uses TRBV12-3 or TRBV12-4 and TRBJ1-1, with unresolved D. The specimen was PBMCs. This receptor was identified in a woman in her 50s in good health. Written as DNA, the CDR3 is TGTGCCAGCCAGAGGTCCACGGGCACTGAAGCTTTCTTT. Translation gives CASQRSTGTEAFF.